The 22 T cell receptor beta chains below were found in one sample sequenced in a study of Ad26.COV2.S vaccination and SARS-CoV-2 variants. Generated by immunoSEQ multiplex PCR, the TCRdb table keeps only in-frame clones and is missing some. This repertoire shows over 85,000 clones, roughly 84% found once; its top ten account for roughly 15%. The source was peripheral blood, collected after recovery from COVID-19. These receptors all stem from a human donor who had recovered from COVID-19.

The genes are TRBV7-2 and TRBJ2-7; 8 bases fit TRBD1. V was pared by 4 bases and J by 5 bases, with 4 bases of the junction left unmatched. Germline CDR1 is SGHTA and CDR2 is FQGNSA. There are 13 residues in the CDR3. The CDR3 sequence: CASSSDRAHEQYF. As DNA, the CDR3 is TGTGCCAGCAGCTCGGACAGGGCACACGAGCAGTACTTC.

V usage is TRBV11-2 and J usage is TRBJ2-7; 7 bases map to TRBD1. In germline, CDR1 is SGHAT, CDR2 FQNNGV. The J segment lost 4 bases and the V segment lost 2 bases, leaving 2 bases of the junction unmatched. The CDR3 spans 13 residues. CDR3 loop: CASSLMGQYEQYF. The CDR3, as DNA: TGTGCCAGCAGCTTAATGGGACAGTACGAGCAGTACTTC.

This clone turned up a few times. This chain links TRBV12-3 or TRBV12-4 with TRBJ1-2, with D perhaps TRBD1 (5 bases). The CDR3 spans 13 residues. The V gene lost 5 bases and the J gene lost 4 bases, with 11 bases spanning the gap. The CDR3 DNA sequence: TGTGCCAGCAGTCTCCGGGACGGCTATGGCTACACCTTC. Protein: CASSLRDGYGYTF.

This chain connects TRBV21-1 to TRBJ2-7; TRBD1, the D gene given by the table, was not confirmed from the DNA. TRBV21-1 is a pseudogene segment. This CDR3 region has 13 residues. CDR3 nucleotides: TGTGCCAGCAACGGACAGGATTCCTACGAGCAGTACTTC. It specifies CASNGQDSYEQYF.

The genes are TRBV5-1 and TRBJ2-1; the match to TRBD2 covers 7 bases. This CDR3 contains 16 residues. From germline, CDR1 is SGHRS and CDR2 YFSETQ. Losses at the gene ends were 0 bases for V and 8 bases for J; bases not matched to a gene: 11. Here the CDR3 reads CASSLALGLVYDEQFF. The CDR3 DNA reads TGCGCCAGCAGCTTGGCCTTAGGACTAGTGTATGATGAGCAGTTCTTC.

The rearrangement uses TRBV14 and TRBJ1-6, with D possibly TRBD1 on 6 matching bases. CDR1 SGHDN and CDR2 FVKESK come from the germline V gene. This CDR3 has 14 residues. Trimming took off 4 bases at V and 8 bases at J, with 12 bases between the two ends. Here the CDR3 DNA reads TGTGCCAGCAGCCGAGGACAGACCTATTCACCCCTCCACTTT. It yields the protein CASSRGQTYSPLHF.

The chain recombines TRBV7-2 with TRBJ1-6; D uncertain. Germline-derived CDR1 and CDR2 are SGHTA and FQGNSA. The CDR3 is 15 amino acids. Between the trimmed V and J ends, which lost 2 bases and 5 bases, there was a span of 10 bases. The CDR3 DNA is TGTGCCAGCAGCTTATACGGAGCTAATAATTCACCCCTCCACTTT. It encodes CASSLYGANNSPLHF.

Of note for this clone: The junction shows a germline mismatch at one end, possibly a read error. The V call is TRBV20-1, the J call TRBJ2-3; unclear D gene. CDR1 and CDR2 from the germline V gene are DFQATT and SNEGSKA (reference sequence). The CDR3 loop spans 10 amino acids. CDR3 sequence (DNA): TGCAGTGCTAGCACGGATACGCAGTATTTT. Translating gives CSASTDTQYF.

The chain recombines TRBV18 with TRBJ2-2, with TRBD1 matching over 9 bases. Per germline, CDR1 KGHSH and CDR2 LQKENI. The CDR3 runs to 16 residues. After removal of 4 bases from V and 10 bases from J, the junction contained 13 bases not matched to a gene. In DNA form, the CDR3 reads TGTGCCAGCTCACTAGGACAGGGGACGTCTTTGGTGGAGCTGTTTTTT. Its translation is CASSLGQGTSLVELFF. The complete variable domain, with remaining parts taken from reference TRBV18 and TRBJ2-2, reads NAGVMQNPRHLVRRRGQEARLRCSPMKGHSHVYWYRQLPEEGLKFMVYLQKENIIDESGMPKERFSAEFPKEGPSILRIQQVVRGDSAAYFCASSLGQGTSLVELFFGEGSRLTVL.

This chain joins TRBV12-2 and TRBJ2-7; no DNA check was done on the table's D call, TRBD2. TRBV12-2 is a known pseudogene. This CDR3 region has 15 residues. The CDR3 DNA is TGTGCAAGTCCCCATCCGGGGGTGAGCTCCTACGAGCAGTACTTC. Residues: CASPHPGVSSYEQYF.

The chain couples TRBV10-3 to TRBJ2-7, with 9 bases aligning to TRBD1. This CDR3 region has 15 residues. The ends lost 2 bases at V and 2 bases at J; junction bases unmatched: 4. Germline CDR1 ENHRY, CDR2 SYGVKD. The CDR3 is CAISERRDRAYEQYF. The CDR3 region has the DNA TGTGCCATCAGTGAGAGAAGGGACAGGGCCTACGAGCAGTACTTC.

The rearrangement joins TRBV7-9 to TRBJ1-4; no definite D call. V lost 1 base to trimming and J lost 4 bases, with 7 bases between them. Looked up from germline, CDR1 is SEHNR and CDR2 is FQNEAQ (reference sequence). The CDR3 contains 14 residues. CDR3 sequence: CASSLDGFNEKLFF. The CDR3 bases are TGTGCCAGCAGCTTAGATGGCTTTAATGAAAAACTGTTTTTT.

V is TRBV4-3 and J is TRBJ2-7, with unresolved D. The length of the CDR3 is 17 residues. Trimming removed 0 bases at V and 0 bases at J, with 15 bases between. Germline values: CDR1 LGHNA, CDR2 YSLEER. CDR3 amino acids: CASSQDLRVGLSYEQYF. In nucleotides, the CDR3 is TGCGCCAGCAGCCAAGATCTCCGTGTTGGTCTCTCCTACGAGCAGTACTTC.

CDR3 DNA sequence: TGCGCCAGCAGCTTCCGAGAGAATTCCTACAATGAGCAGTTCTTC. It is translated as CASSFRENSYNEQFF. The chain links TRBV4-1 to TRBJ2-1; D uncertain. The V gene lost 5 bases and the J gene lost 1 base, with 12 bases spanning the gap. CDR3 size: 15 residues. Germline CDR1 reads MGHRA; CDR2 reads YSYEKL.

J is TRBJ2-5 and V is TRBV5-6; a possible D gene is TRBD2 (6 bases). Germline CDR1 reads SGHDT; CDR2 reads YYEEEE. The CDR3 covers 15 residues. The V and J ends lost 3 bases and 1 base respectively, with 13 bases between them. The CDR3 spells CASSSGLRPQETQYF. As DNA, the CDR3 is TGTGCCAGCAGCTCGGGACTCAGACCCCAAGAGACCCAGTACTTC.

This chain uses TRBV9 with TRBJ2-7; tentative D call: TRBD2 (6 bases). This CDR3 has 15 residues. CDR1 is SGDLS, CDR2 YYNGEE, per germline. Trimming removed 2 bases from V and 2 bases from J, with 14 bases in between. Here the CDR3 DNA reads TGTGCCAGCAGCGTTGGCGGGACTCCTACCTACGAGCAGTACTTC. Encoded protein: CASSVGGTPTYEQYF.

CDR3 residues: CASSHLANGELFF. DNA for the CDR3: TGTGCCAGCAGCCATCTAGCTAACGGGGAGCTGTTTTTT. V and J are TRBV3-1 (or the pseudogene TRBV3-2) and TRBJ2-2; a weak D match, TRBD2 (5 bases). V lost 3 bases and J lost 7, with 9 bases in between. CDR1 is LGHDT, CDR2 YNNKEL, per germline (reference sequence). This CDR3 region has 13 residues.

The chain uses TRBV28 and TRBJ2-3, with 7 bases aligning to TRBD2. With V trimmed by 3 bases and J by 2 bases, 5 bases remained unmatched. Looked up from germline, CDR1 is MDHEN and CDR2 is SYDVKM. The CDR3 loop spans 15 amino acids. The CDR3 region is CASSLASGYTDTQYF. CDR3 sequence (DNA): TGTGCCAGCAGTTTGGCTAGCGGCTACACAGATACGCAGTATTTT.

The chain is built from TRBV7-9 and TRBJ1-4; D unresolved. Germline loops: CDR1 SEHNR, CDR2 FQNEAQ (reference sequence). The CDR3 is 14 residues long. Deletions cut 6 bases from V and 1 base from J, with 9 bases between. The CDR3 nucleotides read TGTGCCAGCAGACCTCCGGGAACTAATGAAAAACTGTTTTTT. It codes for CASRPPGTNEKLFF. The full variable domain, rest sourced from reference TRBV7-9 and TRBJ1-4, is DTGVSQNPRHKITKRGQNVTFRCDPISEHNRLYWYRQTLGQGPEFLTYFQNEAQLEKSRLLSDRFSAERPKGSFSTLEIQRTEQGDSAMYLCASRPPGTNEKLFFGSGTQLSVL.

The chain recombines TRBV10-2 with TRBJ2-1; 11 nucleotides line up with TRBD2. This CDR3 has 16 amino acids. V shed 0 bases and J 4 bases; nucleotides not matched to a gene: 2. The germline gives CDR1 WSHSY, CDR2 SAAADI. This CDR3 is CASSESRLAGYNEQFF. In DNA form, the CDR3 reads TGCGCCAGCAGTGAGTCCCGACTAGCGGGGTACAATGAGCAGTTCTTC.

The gene calls are TRBV29-1 and TRBJ2-7, with TRBD2 matching 7 bases. This CDR3 contains 11 residues. V shed 4 bases and J 7 bases; nucleotides not matched to a gene: 4. Germline CDR1 and CDR2: SQVTM and ANQGSEA. CDR3 in DNA: TGCAGCGTTGCTGGGGGGGGAGAGCAGTACTTC. This sequence encodes CSVAGGGEQYF.

The chain joins TRBV6-2 or TRBV6-3 to TRBJ2-1; D is ambiguous. Germline-derived CDR1 and CDR2 are MNHEY and SVGEGT. The ends were cut back, 6 bases at V and 0 bases at J, with 12 bases in the middle. The CDR3 length is 15 residues. The CDR3 region has the DNA TGTGCCAGCAGCTTGGACGCGAGCTCCTACAATGAGCAGTTCTTC. Residues: CASSLDASSYNEQFF.